A selection of T cell receptor beta chains follows, all from one sample in a study of blood T cells in healthy people across ages. TCRdb fed the 5' RACE reads into MiXCR, producing one record per CDR3 protein. The sample consists of 1.5 million to 2 million distinct CDR3 sequences, 39% of them appearing once. The source material was blood. The receptors come from a human donor in good health. CDR3s include the opening cysteine and the closing phenylalanine or tryptophan. The D gene is left open where the match is weak. A row's size may be missing; if present it is once, few, many or a size class.

J	V	size	D	CDR3	DNA
TRBJ2-6	TRBV12-3/TRBV12-4	NA	NA	CASSSGQDLLGANVLTF	TGTGCCAGCAGTTCGGGACAAGACCTACTGGGGGCCAACGTCCTGACTTTC
TRBJ2-1	TRBV7-9	few	NA	CASSSLDPGHNYNEQFF	TGTGCCAGCAGCTCCCTGGACCCGGGACACAACTACAATGAGCAGTTCTTC
TRBJ2-2	TRBV4-3	NA	NA	CASSQDTGAGELFF	TGCGCCAGCAGCCAAGATACCGGAGCCGGGGAGCTGTTTTTT
TRBJ2-7	TRBV4-1	many	NA	CASSQGSGGTNEQYF	TGCGCCAGCAGCCAAGGATCGGGGGGCACAAACGAGCAGTACTTC
TRBJ1-2	TRBV20-1	once	NA	CSAFSTLNYGYTF	TGCAGTGCCTTCTCGACCCTTAACTATGGCTACACCTTC
TRBJ1-2	TRBV6-1	NA	NA	CASSGEGGAGYGYTF	TGTGCCAGCAGTGGGGAAGGGGGTGCGGGCTATGGCTACACCTTC
TRBJ2-3	TRBV7-2	NA	NA	CASSLDPGLDTQYF	TGTGCCAGCAGCTTGGATCCCGGGTTAGATACGCAGTATTTT
TRBJ1-5	TRBV5-5	NA	NA	CASSLAGHGNQPQHF	TGTGCCAGCAGCTTGGCGGGGCATGGCAATCAGCCCCAGCATTTT
TRBJ1-2	TRBV28	NA	NA	CASRIEGNYGYTF	TGTGCCAGCAGGATAGAGGGGAACTATGGCTACACCTTC
TRBJ1-2	TRBV28	NA	NA	CASSSAGMYGYTF	TGTGCCAGCAGTTCTGCAGGGATGTATGGCTACACCTTC
TRBJ1-5	TRBV24-1	NA	NA	CATSGLEVGTGPDQPQHF	TGTGCCACCAGTGGGTTGGAGGTGGGCACAGGGCCCGATCAGCCCCAGCATTTT
TRBJ2-7	TRBV10-3	few	NA	CAISESLLPYEQYF	TGTGCCATCAGTGAGTCCCTACTCCCCTACGAGCAGTACTTC
TRBJ2-1	TRBV5-1	many	TRBD2	CASSPGLADLSSYNEQFF	TGCGCCAGCAGCCCGGGACTAGCGGATTTGAGCTCCTACAATGAGCAGTTCTTC
TRBJ1-1	TRBV19	NA	NA	CASSPLVSSLGAFF	TGTGCCAGTAGTCCGCTTGTTTCGAGCCTGGGAGCTTTCTTT
TRBJ1-5	TRBV3-1	NA	TRBD1	CASSQRTGARPQHF	TGTGCCAGCAGCCAACGTACAGGGGCCCGGCCCCAGCATTTT
TRBJ2-1	TRBV12-3/TRBV12-4	few	NA	CASRSRVNEQFF	TGTGCCAGCAGGTCGAGGGTAAATGAGCAGTTCTTC
TRBJ2-7	TRBV2	NA	TRBD2	CATSGAEQYF	TGTGCCACTAGCGGAGCCGAGCAGTACTTC
TRBJ1-5	TRBV7-2	NA	NA	CASSEPQGYQPQHF	TGTGCCAGCAGCGAGCCTCAGGGATATCAGCCCCAGCATTTT
TRBJ2-6	TRBV12-5	NA	NA	CASGLVTDLTGANVLTF	TGTGCTAGTGGTTTGGTAACCGACTTAACAGGGGCCAACGTCCTGACTTTC
TRBJ2-6	TRBV6-1	NA	TRBD1	CAQGDIVLGANVLTF	TGTGCCCAGGGGGACATCGTCCTTGGGGCCAACGTCCTGACTTTC
TRBJ1-5	TRBV12-3/TRBV12-4	few	NA	CASSWLGGNQPQHF	TGTGCCAGCAGTTGGCTGGGTGGCAATCAGCCCCAGCATTTT
TRBJ1-2	TRBV7-9	NA	TRBD1	CASSLKSGQGVGYTF	TGTGCCAGCAGCTTAAAGTCCGGACAGGGGGTCGGCTACACCTTC
TRBJ1-1	TRBV3-1	NA	NA	CASSQGVTREPTEAFF	TGTGCCAGCAGCCAAGGTGTGACAAGGGAGCCCACTGAAGCTTTCTTT
TRBJ2-1	TRBV12-3/TRBV12-4	few	NA	CASSFLIGSRPERTHEQFF	TGTGCCAGCAGTTTTCTTATAGGGAGTAGACCTGAAAGGACTCATGAGCAGTTCTTC
TRBJ2-1	TRBV20-1	NA	NA	CSAREGRTYNEQFF	TGCAGTGCTAGAGAGGGGCGGACCTACAATGAGCAGTTCTTC
TRBJ1-6	TRBV7-2	NA	NA	CASSPTVYNSPLHF	TGTGCCAGCAGTCCTACGGTGTATAATTCACCCCTCCACTTT
TRBJ2-3	TRBV29-1	few	NA	CSVRWPAIDTQYF	TGCAGCGTCAGGTGGCCAGCGATTGATACGCAGTATTTT